Following are 26 T cell receptor beta chains from one sample sequenced in a study of siplizumab effects on memory and regulatory T cells (dated by TCRdb to about 2019). The method behind the library was the immunoSEQ multiplex PCR assay. As stored in TCRdb, this immuneACCESS dataset retains in-frame rearrangements with V and J assigned. A fraction of the clones does not appear; measured against another copy, unresolved V genes explain less than half of the discrepancy, and the remainder lacks a known reason. The sample profile shows more than 60,000 clones; 96% of them were found once. About 0.1% of the sample comes from the top ten. Sequenced sample: naive CD8+ T cells sorted from blood. Sample cell subset or site, as interpreted from the label and publication: unstimulated naive T cells. The receptors shown here come from a human donor in good health.

The J gene is TRBJ2-5, the V gene TRBV6-6; 10 positions match TRBD2. The germline V gene has CDR1 MNHNY and CDR2 SVGAGI (reference sequence). The CDR3 is 15 amino acids. J lost 5 bases, V lost 5 bases, and 8 bases had no gene match. The CDR3 sequence: CASSPLAGGWETQYF. DNA of the CDR3: TGTGCCAGCAGTCCTTTAGCGGGGGGATGGGAGACCCAGTACTTC.

The V and J genes are TRBV7-9 and TRBJ2-7, with D maybe TRBD2 (6 bases). Germline V CDR1 and CDR2: SEHNR, FQNEAQ (reference sequence). V lost 5 bases to trimming and J lost 6 bases, with 20 bases between them. The CDR3 sequence is 15 residues long. The DNA for the CDR3 is TGTGCCAGCAGCCCCGCACTCGGCGGGGAAGGCGAGCAGTACTTC. Translated: CASSPALGGEGEQYF. The full variable domain, rest sourced from reference TRBV7-9 and TRBJ2-7, is DTGVSQNPRHKITKRGQNVTFRCDPISEHNRLYWYRQTLGQGPEFLTYFQNEAQLEKSRLLSDRFSAERPKGSFSTLEIQRTEQGDSAMYLCASSPALGGEGEQYFGPGTRLTVT.

The J gene is TRBJ1-2, the V gene TRBV4-1; D not resolved. The V and J ends lost 4 bases and 13 bases respectively, with 19 bases between them. The CDR3 length is 13 residues. Germline V gene data show CDR1 as MGHRA and CDR2 as YSYEKL. CDR3 sequence: CASSPTAYESFTF. The CDR3 bases are TGCGCCAGCAGCCCAACTGCATATGAATCCTTCACCTTC.

This clone was observed once. J is TRBJ2-7 and V is TRBV4-3, with D possibly TRBD1 on 6 matching bases. Germline CDR1 LGHNA, CDR2 YSLEER. The CDR3 contains 16 residues. The V and J ends lost 1 base and 0 bases respectively, with 13 bases between them. The CDR3 sequence is CASSQVAVQGSYEQYF. CDR3 bases: TGCGCCAGCAGCCAAGTCGCGGTACAGGGCTCCTACGAGCAGTACTTC.

J is TRBJ2-1 and V is TRBV7-9; TRBD2 is a possible D gene (7 bases). This CDR3 has 15 amino acids. Germline-derived CDR1 and CDR2 are SEHNR and FQNEAQ (reference sequence). V was pared by 4 bases and J by 7 bases, with 17 bases between. This chain's CDR3 is CASSSKVGGLNEQFF. The CDR3 DNA reads TGTGCCAGCAGCTCTAAAGTGGGGGGGCTTAATGAGCAGTTCTTC.

The V and J genes are TRBV19 and TRBJ2-3, with no clear D. This CDR3 has 15 amino acids. Trimming removed 2 bases from V and 0 bases from J, with 9 bases in between. The germline V gene encodes CDR1 LNHDA and CDR2 SQIVND (reference sequence). The CDR3 here is CASSIRATSTDTQYF. CDR3 sequence (DNA): TGTGCCAGTAGTATAAGGGCTACTAGCACAGATACGCAGTATTTT. The full variable domain, completed using reference TRBV19 and TRBJ2-3, is DGGITQSPKYLFRKEGQNVTLSCEQNLNHDAMYWYRQDPGQGLRLIYYSQIVNDFQKGDIAEGYSVSREKKESFPLTVTSAQKNPTAFYLCASSIRATSTDTQYFGPGTRLTVL.

The chain couples TRBV29-1 to TRBJ2-5; 11 positions agree with TRBD2. CDR1 is SQVTM, CDR2 ANQGSEA, per germline. This CDR3 spans 15 amino acids. V shed 4 bases, J shed 2 bases, and the junction held 6 bases outside the gene matches. In nucleotides, the CDR3 is TGCAGCGTTGGGGGACTAGCGGAGAAACAAGAGACCCAGTACTTC. Translating gives CSVGGLAEKQETQYF.

The chain recombines TRBV5-4 with TRBJ2-7; TRBD1 is a possible D gene (5 bases). The CDR3 loop spans 14 amino acids. V gave up 4 bases and J gave up 2 bases, with 13 bases separating them. Germline V gene lookup returns CDR1 SGHNT and CDR2 YYREEE (reference sequence). The CDR3: CASSQPTDPYEQYF. CDR3 DNA: TGTGCCAGCAGCCAACCGACAGACCCCTACGAGCAGTACTTC.

The rearrangement uses TRBV11-1 and TRBJ1-1; 9 bases are a match to TRBD1. V was clipped by 5 bases and J by 0 bases; unmatched bases: 4. The CDR3 loop spans 15 amino acids. Per the germline V gene, CDR1 is SGHAT and CDR2 is FQDESV (reference sequence). CDR3 region: CASSHRDRVNTEAFF. Written as DNA, the CDR3 is TGTGCCAGCAGCCACAGGGACAGGGTGAACACTGAAGCTTTCTTT.

This rearrangement joins TRBV9 to TRBJ1-1; the D is unclear. The CDR3 contains 12 residues. The ends were cut back, 4 bases at V and 1 base at J, with 5 bases in the middle. Germline values: CDR1 SGDLS, CDR2 YYNGEE. CDR3 residues: CASSLRNTEAFF. The DNA for the CDR3 is TGTGCCAGCAGCCTCAGGAACACTGAAGCTTTCTTT.

V usage is TRBV7-9 and J usage is TRBJ1-4, with 7 bases that match TRBD1. Trimming cost V 5 bases and J 3 bases; bases outside gene matches: 15. The CDR3 spans 18 residues. From germline, CDR1 is SEHNR and CDR2 FQNEAQ (reference sequence). CDR3 amino acids: CASSPTDREGVPNEKLFF. The CDR3 DNA follows: TGTGCCAGCAGCCCTACCGACAGGGAGGGCGTGCCTAATGAAAAACTGTTTTTT.

This clone was recorded only once. This chain joins TRBV25-1 and TRBJ2-1, with 10 bases matching TRBD2. V lost 6 bases and J lost 2; bases outside the gene matches: 1. The germline gives CDR1 MGHDK, CDR2 SYGVNS. The CDR3 covers 14 residues. As DNA, the CDR3 is TGTGCCAGCAGCCTAGCGGGGGCCTACAATGAGCAGTTCTTC. This codes for CASSLAGAYNEQFF.

The rearrangement uses TRBV28 and TRBJ2-5, with unresolved D. Germline assignment: CDR1 MDHEN and CDR2 SYDVKM. V was clipped by 7 bases and J by 5 bases, with 14 bases between them. CDR3 size: 13 residues. The CDR3 is CASTPPGRETQYF. The DNA for the CDR3 is TGTGCCAGCACCCCACCTGGTAGGGAGACCCAGTACTTC.

The chain couples TRBV19 to TRBJ2-1, with 7 bases aligning to TRBD1. Germline V CDR1 and CDR2: LNHDA, SQIVND (reference sequence). The length of the CDR3 is 12 residues. V was pared by 5 bases and J by 8 bases, with 3 bases of the junction left unmatched. CDR3: CASSWTGDEQFF. The CDR3 region has the DNA TGTGCCAGTAGTTGGACAGGCGATGAGCAGTTCTTC.

The genes are TRBV19 and TRBJ1-1; no firm D call. The V and J ends lost 8 bases and 4 bases respectively, with 14 bases between them. The CDR3 has 13 amino acids. Per germline, CDR1 LNHDA and CDR2 SQIVND (reference sequence). As DNA, the CDR3 is TGTGCCAGTGGCCTCGGGCCGCGCACTGAAGCTTTCTTT. Its protein product is CASGLGPRTEAFF.

This clone was seen only once. The V call is TRBV9, the J call TRBJ1-3, with D unresolved. The length of the CDR3 is 16 residues. Deletions cut 5 bases from V and 0 bases from J, with 15 bases between. Germline CDR1 is SGDLS and CDR2 is YYNGEE. The chain's CDR3 is CASSADIPSSGNTIYF. CDR3 nucleotide sequence: TGTGCCAGCAGTGCCGACATCCCGAGCTCTGGAAACACCATATATTTT.

With respect to this clone: One end of the junction fails to match germline, which may point to a read error. This chain links TRBV4-1 with TRBJ2-7; 8 nucleotides match TRBD1. Looked up from germline, CDR1 is MGHRA and CDR2 is YSYEKL. The CDR3 runs 11 residues. The CDR3 nucleotides are TGCGCCAGCAGCCAAGGGGACAGGCTAGACTTC. Its protein product is CASSQGDRLDF.

The chain uses TRBV4-3 and TRBJ2-7; possibly TRBD1 or TRBD2 for D (5 bases each). This CDR3 has 15 residues. Germline V gene sequence: CDR1 LGHNA, CDR2 YSLEER. The V gene lost 0 bases and the J gene lost 3 bases, with 12 bases spanning the gap. Written as DNA, the CDR3 is TGCGCCAGCAGCCAAGATGCTCTGGGGGACTACGAGCAGTACTTC. Its protein is CASSQDALGDYEQYF.

This rearrangement joins TRBV9 to TRBJ1-1; TRBD1 might be the D (6 bases). Germline CDR1 reads SGDLS; CDR2 reads YYNGEE. This CDR3 region has 12 residues. The germline V and J ends were trimmed by 4 bases and 6 bases, with 10 bases remaining between them. CDR3 sequence: CASSQTGAEAFF. CDR3 in DNA: TGTGCCAGCAGCCAGACAGGCGCTGAAGCTTTCTTT.

The chain carries TRBV7-9 and TRBJ2-7; TRBD1 might be the D (5 bases). Germline CDR1 is SEHNR and CDR2 is FQNEAQ (reference sequence). This CDR3 comprises 13 residues. Trimming stripped 3 bases from V and 1 base from J, with 7 bases between. The CDR3 DNA reads as TGTGCCAGCAGCTTGACAGAGTCCTACGAGCAGTACTTC. This gives the protein CASSLTESYEQYF.

The V gene is TRBV25-1, the J gene TRBJ2-7, with 9 nucleotides matching TRBD1. Germline V gene sequence: CDR1 MGHDK, CDR2 SYGVNS. V lost 4 bases and J lost 2; bases outside the gene matches: 6. This CDR3 is built from 15 residues. The CDR3: CASSGPGQGPYEQYF. CDR3 bases: TGTGCCAGCAGTGGGCCGGGACAGGGTCCCTACGAGCAGTACTTC.

The chain employs TRBV19 and TRBJ1-1; a weak D match, TRBD1 (6 bases). Germline lookup yields CDR1 LNHDA and CDR2 SQIVND (reference sequence). V was trimmed by 4 bases and J by 3 bases, leaving 12 bases between them. The CDR3 is made up of 14 amino acids. The CDR3 DNA follows: TGTGCCAGTAGTAAGTGGGGGGGCGACACTGAAGCTTTCTTT. Its protein product is CASSKWGGDTEAFF.

The J gene is TRBJ1-1, the V gene TRBV30; possibly TRBD1 for D (5 bases). V gave up 0 bases and J gave up 4 bases, with 15 bases separating them. The CDR3 has 15 residues. Germline-derived CDR1 and CDR2 are GTSNPN and SVGIG (reference sequence). Here the CDR3 DNA reads TGTGCCTGGAGTGTTTCGGCCGGGGCGGCCACTGAAGCTTTCTTT. It is translated as CAWSVSAGAATEAFF. Variable domain in full (rest from reference TRBV30 and TRBJ1-1): SQTIHQWPATLVQPVGSPLSLECTVEGTSNPNLYWYRQAAGRGLQLLFYSVGIGQISSEVPQNLSASRPQDRQFILSSKKLLLSDSGFYLCAWSVSAGAATEAFFGQGTRLTVV.

The rearrangement links TRBV4-1 to TRBJ2-7, with no clear D. Trimming removed 5 bases from V and 6 bases from J, with 11 bases in between. The CDR3 loop spans 12 amino acids. Germline CDR1 and CDR2: MGHRA and YSYEKL. The CDR3 nucleotides are TGCGCCAGCAGCTCCAGCTTGGCCGAGCAGTACTTC. Amino acids: CASSSSLAEQYF.

The DNA for the CDR3 is TGTGCCAGCAGTACCCTTCGAGATACCACAGATACGCAGTATTTT. As protein: CASSTLRDTTDTQYF. V and J are TRBV27 and TRBJ2-3; D gene uncertain. CDR3 length: 15 residues. CDR1 is MNHEY, CDR2 SMNVEV, per germline (reference sequence). Trimming left V 5 bases short and J 2 bases short, with 14 bases between.

This rearrangement joins TRBV7-8 to TRBJ2-5; D is unclear. In germline, CDR1 is SGHVS, CDR2 FQNEAQ. This CDR3 region has 13 residues. Trimming stripped 1 base from V and 5 bases from J, with 8 bases between. The CDR3 nucleotides are TGTGCCAGCAGCTTAGTTCCCCGGGAGACCCAGTACTTC. Residues: CASSLVPRETQYF.